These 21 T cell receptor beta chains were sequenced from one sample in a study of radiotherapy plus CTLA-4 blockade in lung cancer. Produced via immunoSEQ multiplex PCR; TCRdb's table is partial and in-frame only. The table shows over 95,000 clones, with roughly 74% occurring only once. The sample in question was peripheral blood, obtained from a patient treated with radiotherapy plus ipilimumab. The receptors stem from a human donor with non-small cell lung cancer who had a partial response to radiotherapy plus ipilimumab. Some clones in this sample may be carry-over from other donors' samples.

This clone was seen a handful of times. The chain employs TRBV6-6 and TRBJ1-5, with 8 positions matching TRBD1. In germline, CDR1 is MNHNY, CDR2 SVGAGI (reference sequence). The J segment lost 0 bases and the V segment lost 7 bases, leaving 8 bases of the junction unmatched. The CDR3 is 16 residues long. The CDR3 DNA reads TGTGCCAGCAACCCAGACAGGGGATATAGCAATCAGCCCCAGCATTTT. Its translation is CASNPDRGYSNQPQHF.

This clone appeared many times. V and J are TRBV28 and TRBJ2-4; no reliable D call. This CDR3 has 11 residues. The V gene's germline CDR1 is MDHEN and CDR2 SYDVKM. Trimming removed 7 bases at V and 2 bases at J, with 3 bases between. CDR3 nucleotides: TGTGCCAGCACCTCCAAAAACATTCAGTACTTC. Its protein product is CASTSKNIQYF. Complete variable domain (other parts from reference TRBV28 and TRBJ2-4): DVKVTQSSRYLVKRTGEKVFLECVQDMDHENMFWYRQDPGLGLRLIYFSYDVKMKEKGDIPEGYSVSREKKERFSLILESASTNQTSMYLCASTSKNIQYFGAGTRLSVL.

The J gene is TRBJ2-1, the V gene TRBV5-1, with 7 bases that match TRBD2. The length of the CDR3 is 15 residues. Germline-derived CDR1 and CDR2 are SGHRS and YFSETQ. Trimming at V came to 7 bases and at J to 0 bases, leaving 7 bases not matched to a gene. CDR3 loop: CASGPGTNSYNEQFF. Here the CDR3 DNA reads TGCGCCAGCGGCCCAGGGACTAACTCCTACAATGAGCAGTTCTTC.

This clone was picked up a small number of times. The CDR3 here is CASSQDSEKLFF. CDR3 DNA sequence: TGTGCCAGCAGCCAAGATTCGGAAAAACTGTTTTTT. J is TRBJ1-4 and V is TRBV4-2, with no clear D. This CDR3 region has 12 residues. CDR1 is LGHNA and CDR2 is YNFKEQ in the germline V gene. Trimming took off 0 bases at V and 8 bases at J, with 4 bases between the two ends.

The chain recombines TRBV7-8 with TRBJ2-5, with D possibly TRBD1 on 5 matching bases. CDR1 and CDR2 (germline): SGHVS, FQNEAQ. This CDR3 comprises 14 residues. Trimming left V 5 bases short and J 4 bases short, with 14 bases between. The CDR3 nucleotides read TGTGCCAGCAGCCCCGGCAGGGTTCGAGAGACCCAGTACTTC. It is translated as CASSPGRVRETQYF.

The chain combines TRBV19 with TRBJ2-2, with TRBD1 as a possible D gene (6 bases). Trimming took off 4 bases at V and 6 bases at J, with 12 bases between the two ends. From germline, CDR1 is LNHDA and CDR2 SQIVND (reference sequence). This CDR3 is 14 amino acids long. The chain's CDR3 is CASSTNRAPGELFF. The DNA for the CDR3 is TGTGCCAGTAGTACTAACAGGGCCCCCGGGGAGCTGTTTTTT.

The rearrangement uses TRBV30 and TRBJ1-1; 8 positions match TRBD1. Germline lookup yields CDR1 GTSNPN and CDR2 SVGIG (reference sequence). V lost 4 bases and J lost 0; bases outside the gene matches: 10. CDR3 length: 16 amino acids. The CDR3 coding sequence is TGTGCCTGGACCCTCGACAGGGGCCCTATGAACACTGAAGCTTTCTTT. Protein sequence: CAWTLDRGPMNTEAFF.

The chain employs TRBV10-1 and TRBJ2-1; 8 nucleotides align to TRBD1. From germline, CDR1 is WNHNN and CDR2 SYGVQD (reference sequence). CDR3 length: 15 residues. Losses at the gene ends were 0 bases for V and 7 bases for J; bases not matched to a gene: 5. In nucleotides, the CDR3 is TGCGCCAGCAGTGAGTCGCAGGGGGCGAGTAATGAGCAGTTCTTC. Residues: CASSESQGASNEQFF.

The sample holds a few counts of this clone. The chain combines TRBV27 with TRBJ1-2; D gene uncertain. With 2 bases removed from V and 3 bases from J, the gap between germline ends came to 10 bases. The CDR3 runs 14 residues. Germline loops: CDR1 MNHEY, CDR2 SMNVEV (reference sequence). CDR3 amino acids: CASSLVGSDYGYTF. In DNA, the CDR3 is TGTGCCAGCAGTTTAGTGGGGAGCGACTATGGCTACACCTTC.

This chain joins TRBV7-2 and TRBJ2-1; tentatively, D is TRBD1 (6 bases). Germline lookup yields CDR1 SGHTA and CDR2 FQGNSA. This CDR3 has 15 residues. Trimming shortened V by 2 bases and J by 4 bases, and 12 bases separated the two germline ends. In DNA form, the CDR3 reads TGTGCCAGCAGCTTACAGGGACAATTATACAATGAGCAGTTCTTC. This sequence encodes CASSLQGQLYNEQFF.

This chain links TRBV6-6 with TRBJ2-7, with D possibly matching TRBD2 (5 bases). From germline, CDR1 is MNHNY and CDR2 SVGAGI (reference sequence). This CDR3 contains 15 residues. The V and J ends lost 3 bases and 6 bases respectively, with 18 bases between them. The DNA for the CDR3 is TGTGCCAGCAGTTATAGCCCGAGAGGGAAGGGCGAGCAGTACTTC. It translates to CASSYSPRGKGEQYF.

The CDR3 sequence: CASRRTGTGLGYTF. CDR3 coding DNA: TGTGCCAGCCGGCGAACCGGGACAGGTCTGGGCTACACCTTC. V usage is TRBV5-5 and J usage is TRBJ1-2; the match to TRBD1 covers 8 bases. This CDR3 spans 14 amino acids. The J segment lost 8 bases and the V segment lost 7 bases, leaving 13 bases of the junction unmatched. The V gene's germline CDR1 is SGHKS and CDR2 YYEKEE (reference sequence).

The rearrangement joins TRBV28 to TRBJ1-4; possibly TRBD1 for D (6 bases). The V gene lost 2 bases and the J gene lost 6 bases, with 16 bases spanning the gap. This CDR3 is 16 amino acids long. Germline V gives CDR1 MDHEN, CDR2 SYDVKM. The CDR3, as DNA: TGTGCCAGCAGTTTAGGCAGGGGCGTGGGGGATGAAAAACTGTTTTTT. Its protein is CASSLGRGVGDEKLFF.

The CDR3 DNA sequence: TGCAGCGTCCGGCGAGGTAGCGGTTACAATGAGCAGTTCTTC. Translated: CSVRRGSGYNEQFF. This rearrangement joins TRBV29-1 to TRBJ2-1; TRBD2 might be the D (6 bases). V was pared by 6 bases and J by 4 bases, with 16 bases between. This CDR3 comprises 14 residues. Per the germline V gene, CDR1 is SQVTM and CDR2 is ANQGSEA.

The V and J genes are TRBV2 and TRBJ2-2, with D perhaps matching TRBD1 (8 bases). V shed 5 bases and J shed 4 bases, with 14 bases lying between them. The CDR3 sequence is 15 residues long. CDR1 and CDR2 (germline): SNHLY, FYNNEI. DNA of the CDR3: TGTGCCAGCAGTCCTTACAGGGGGGGCACCGGGGAGCTGTTTTTT. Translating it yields CASSPYRGGTGELFF.

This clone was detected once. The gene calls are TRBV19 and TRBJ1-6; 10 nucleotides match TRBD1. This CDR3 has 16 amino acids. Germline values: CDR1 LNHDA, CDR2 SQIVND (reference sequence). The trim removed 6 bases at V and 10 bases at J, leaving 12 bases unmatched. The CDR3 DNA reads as TGTGCCAGTAGGCCCGGCTCCGGGACAGGGGCCTCACCCCTCCACTTT. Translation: CASRPGSGTGASPLHF. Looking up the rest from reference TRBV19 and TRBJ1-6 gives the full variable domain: DGGITQSPKYLFRKEGQNVTLSCEQNLNHDAMYWYRQDPGQGLRLIYYSQIVNDFQKGDIAEGYSVSREKKESFPLTVTSAQKNPTAFYLCASRPGSGTGASPLHFGNGTRLTVT.

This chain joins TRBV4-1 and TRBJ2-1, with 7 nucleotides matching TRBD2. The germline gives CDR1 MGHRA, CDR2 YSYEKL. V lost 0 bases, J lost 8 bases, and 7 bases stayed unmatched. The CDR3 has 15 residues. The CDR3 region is CASSQDGRTGDEQFF. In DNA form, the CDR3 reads TGCGCCAGCAGCCAAGACGGGAGGACCGGCGATGAGCAGTTCTTC.

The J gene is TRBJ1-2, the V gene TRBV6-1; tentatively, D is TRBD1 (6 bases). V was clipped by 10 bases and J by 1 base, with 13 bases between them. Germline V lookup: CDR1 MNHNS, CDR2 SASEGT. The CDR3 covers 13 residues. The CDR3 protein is CATRTAFNYGYTF. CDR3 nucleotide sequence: TGTGCCACAAGGACAGCGTTTAACTATGGCTACACCTTC.

In DNA, the CDR3 is TGTGCCAGTAGTCTCCAGGACAACCCCTACGAGCAGTACTTC. It yields the protein CASSLQDNPYEQYF. The chain has TRBV19 and TRBJ2-7; tentative D call: TRBD1 (5 bases). The CDR3 length is 14 residues. Germline values: CDR1 LNHDA, CDR2 SQIVND (reference sequence). Trimming removed 5 bases from V and 2 bases from J, with 13 bases in between.

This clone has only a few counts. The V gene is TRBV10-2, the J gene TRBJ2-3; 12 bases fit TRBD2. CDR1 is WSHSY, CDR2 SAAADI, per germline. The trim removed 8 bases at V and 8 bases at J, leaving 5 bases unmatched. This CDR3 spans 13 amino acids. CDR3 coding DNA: TGCGCCAGCCGACTAGCGGGGGAGGGTACGCAGTATTTT. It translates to CASRLAGEGTQYF.

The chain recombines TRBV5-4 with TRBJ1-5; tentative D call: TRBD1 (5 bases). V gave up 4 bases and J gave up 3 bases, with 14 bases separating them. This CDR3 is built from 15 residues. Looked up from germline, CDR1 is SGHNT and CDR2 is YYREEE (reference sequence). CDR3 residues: CASSPGQAPNQPQHF. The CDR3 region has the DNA TGTGCCAGCAGCCCAGGACAAGCACCCAATCAGCCCCAGCATTTT.